Here is one TCR beta chain with its context. Both TCR beta VDJ combination and CDR3 sequence profiling were carried out. Genomic DNA was the template for this profiling. TCRdb reprocessed the reads via MiXCR and lists one record per CDR3 protein. The sample lists around 200,000 distinct CDR3 sequences, roughly 60% seen once, with roughly 61% in the top ten. V was shortened by 4 bases and J by 4 bases, with 14 bases between the two germline ends. From germline, CDR1 is LNHDA and CDR2 SQIVND (reference sequence). This CDR3 contains 15 residues. This sample stems from a study of CD8+CD57+ T cells in acquired aplastic anemia. All patients picked for sequencing had shown, by flow cytometry, an expansion of CD8+CD57+ cells.

The sequence was obtained from a human donor with aplastic anemia. The sequenced sample consisted of sorted CD4+, CD8+, or CD8+CD57+ T cells (not recorded which) from PBMCs. This sequence joins TRBV19 and TRBJ2-1, with a weak D call TRBD2 (5 bases). In nucleotides, the CDR3 is TGTGCCAGTAGTACCTCTCACGGGGAGTACAATGAGCAGTTCTTC. This encodes CASSTSHGEYNEQFF.